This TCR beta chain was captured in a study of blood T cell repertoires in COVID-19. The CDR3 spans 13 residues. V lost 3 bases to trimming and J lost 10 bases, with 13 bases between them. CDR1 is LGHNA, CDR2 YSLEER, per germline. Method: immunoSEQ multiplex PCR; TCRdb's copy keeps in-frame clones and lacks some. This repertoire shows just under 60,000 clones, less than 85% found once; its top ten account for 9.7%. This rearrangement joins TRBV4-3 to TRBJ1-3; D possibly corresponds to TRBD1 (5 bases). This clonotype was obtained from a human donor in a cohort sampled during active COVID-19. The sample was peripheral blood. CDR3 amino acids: CASSQLGLGTIYF. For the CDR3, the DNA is TGCGCCAGCAGCCAGTTGGGACTTGGGACCATATATTTT.